The 18 T cell receptor beta chains given below trace back to one sample, sequenced in a study of blood T cell repertoires in COVID-19. Method: immunoSEQ multiplex PCR; TCRdb's copy keeps in-frame clones and lacks some. The sample consists of under 200,000 clones, around 81% of them appearing once. Sequenced: peripheral blood. These receptors came from a man between 60 and 75 years old with COVID-19, enrolled during active disease.

The chain couples TRBV28 to TRBJ1-2; 7 bases map to TRBD1. The germline gives CDR1 MDHEN, CDR2 SYDVKM. The CDR3 is made up of 16 amino acids. After removal of 2 bases from V and 9 bases from J, the junction contained 15 bases not matched to a gene. The CDR3 DNA reads TGTGCCAGCAGTTTAGGACAGGTTGGTTTCCTTTTCAGCTACACCTTC. Translated, it gives CASSLGQVGFLFSYTF.

A note on this clone: One junction end does not reproduce the germline sequence, and a read error may be involved. The chain couples TRBV14 to TRBJ2-7; weak D call: TRBD1 (5 bases). The CDR3 length is 11 residues. CDR1 is SGHDN and CDR2 is FVKESK in the germline V gene. Here the CDR3 reads CASSRGYEQYF. In DNA, the CDR3 is TGTGCCAGCAGCCGGGGCTACGAACAGTACTTC.

The J gene is TRBJ2-2, the V gene TRBV4-1; 7 bases align to TRBD2. J lost 2 bases, V lost 7 bases, and 16 bases had no gene match. Germline values: CDR1 MGHRA, CDR2 YSYEKL. The CDR3 length is 18 residues. CDR3 DNA: TGCGCCAGCACGCTGGGCCCCACCGGGACTACCAACACCGGGGAGCTGTTTTTT. This gives the protein CASTLGPTGTTNTGELFF.

The chain combines TRBV7-2 with TRBJ1-3; 8 bases agree with TRBD1. Germline V gene sequence: CDR1 SGHTA, CDR2 FQGNSA. The CDR3 length is 17 residues. V dropped 5 bases and J dropped 0; count of bases not matched to a gene: 9. CDR3 region: CASSSRTGPSSGNTIYF. Here the CDR3 DNA reads TGTGCCAGCAGCAGCCGGACAGGGCCAAGCTCTGGAAACACCATATATTTT.

DNA of the CDR3: TGTGCCAGCAGTTACTCAGGGGGGGGCGGTCAGCCCCAGCATTTT. Translated, it gives CASSYSGGGGQPQHF. The chain is built from TRBV6-2 or TRBV6-3 and TRBJ1-5, with a tentative D call TRBD1 (6 bases). CDR1 is MNHEY and CDR2 is SVGEGT in the germline V gene. V shed 0 bases and J shed 6 bases, with 12 bases lying between them. This CDR3 is 15 amino acids long.

The J gene is TRBJ1-3, the V gene TRBV2, with 11 bases aligning to TRBD1. The germline gives CDR1 SNHLY, CDR2 FYNNEI. The CDR3 length is 14 residues. The trim removed 5 bases at V and 8 bases at J, leaving 5 bases unmatched. The CDR3 here is CASSPGQGADTIYF. CDR3 nucleotide sequence: TGTGCCAGCAGTCCCGGACAGGGGGCTGACACCATATATTTT.

The chain recombines TRBV7-2 with TRBJ1-1; TRBD1 is a possible D gene (5 bases). The CDR3 length is 14 residues. Germline V lookup: CDR1 SGHTA, CDR2 FQGNSA. Trimming cost V 4 bases and J 4 bases, with 13 bases left between them. CDR3 loop: CASSYWGGTTEAFF. The CDR3 DNA follows: TGTGCCAGCAGCTATTGGGGGGGGACCACTGAAGCTTTCTTT.

The rearrangement uses TRBV6-5 and TRBJ2-3, with D perhaps matching TRBD1 (6 bases). Germline-derived CDR1 and CDR2 are MNHEY and SVGAGI. Between the trimmed V and J ends, which lost 6 bases and 2 bases, there was a span of 15 bases. This CDR3 contains 15 residues. CDR3 residues: CASRPRGTPTDTQYF. The CDR3 bases are TGTGCCAGCAGACCCAGGGGAACTCCCACAGATACGCAGTATTTT.

This clone was seen only a few times. This chain links TRBV28 with TRBJ2-2, with 8 bases lining up with TRBD2. CDR3 length: 15 amino acids. CDR1 and CDR2 (germline): MDHEN, SYDVKM. Losses at the gene ends were 5 bases for V and 4 bases for J; bases not matched to a gene: 6. CDR3 region: CASSPRGTSTGELFF. CDR3 coding DNA: TGTGCCAGCAGTCCAAGGGGGACTAGCACCGGGGAGCTGTTTTTT.

This sequence joins TRBV9 and TRBJ2-2; 10 bases agree with TRBD2. There are 19 residues in the CDR3. V lost 0 bases to trimming and J lost 4 bases; unmatched junction nucleotides: 12. Germline CDR1 and CDR2: SGDLS and YYNGEE. DNA for the CDR3: TGTGCCAGCAGCGTAGACGGGCTAGCGGGGGTAAGGAGCACCGGGGAGCTGTTTTTT. This translates into CASSVDGLAGVRSTGELFF. Filled out from reference TRBV9 and TRBJ2-2, the complete variable domain reads DSGVTQTPKHLITATGQRVTLRCSPRSGDLSVYWYQQSLDQGLQFLIQYYNGEERAKGNILERFSAQQFPDLHSELNLSSLELGDSALYFCASSVDGLAGVRSTGELFFGEGSRLTVL.

V usage is TRBV5-6 and J usage is TRBJ2-2; the D gene is possibly TRBD1 (5 bases). CDR3 length: 16 residues. Per the germline V gene, CDR1 is SGHDT and CDR2 is YYEEEE. The V gene lost 4 bases and the J gene lost 0 bases, with 13 bases spanning the gap. In DNA form, the CDR3 reads TGTGCCAGCAGCCCCAGACAGAGAGCGAACACCGGGGAGCTGTTTTTT. Its translation is CASSPRQRANTGELFF.

This rearrangement joins TRBV2 to TRBJ2-2, with D hard to call. CDR1 and CDR2 (germline): SNHLY, FYNNEI. CDR3 length: 12 amino acids. V lost 2 bases and J 6 bases, leaving 4 bases between the germline ends. For the CDR3, the DNA is TGTGCCAGCAGTGAACGAGCCGGGGAGCTGTTTTTT. Protein product: CASSERAGELFF.

V gene TRBV30 combines with J gene TRBJ1-3; D possibly corresponds to TRBD1 (5 bases). Germline values: CDR1 GTSNPN, CDR2 SVGIG (reference sequence). The CDR3 sequence is 14 residues long. V lost 3 bases and J 2 bases, leaving 11 bases between the germline ends. This CDR3 is CAWRVTEAGNTIYF. The CDR3 bases are TGTGCCTGGAGGGTGACAGAAGCTGGAAACACCATATATTTT.

The CDR3 sequence: CASSLVVTTAMNTEAFF. As DNA, the CDR3 is TGCGCCAGCAGCTTGGTTGTGACAACCGCAATGAACACTGAAGCTTTCTTT. The chain carries TRBV5-1 and TRBJ1-1; the D is unclear. V dropped 0 bases and J dropped 0 bases, with 15 bases sitting between them. CDR3 length: 17 residues. CDR1 is SGHRS and CDR2 is YFSETQ in the germline V gene.

This chain links TRBV6-4 with TRBJ2-3, with 7 bases fitting TRBD1. V was clipped by 8 bases and J by 0 bases; unmatched bases: 2. Germline CDR1 and CDR2: MRHNA and SNTAGT. This CDR3 has 13 residues. The CDR3 is CASGTDSTDTQYF. The CDR3 nucleotides read TGTGCCAGCGGGACAGATAGCACAGATACGCAGTATTTT.

The chain uses TRBV6-2 or TRBV6-3 and TRBJ1-2; 8 nucleotides agree with TRBD1. Germline V gene lookup returns CDR1 MNHEY and CDR2 SVGEGT. The CDR3 is 16 residues long. After removal of 2 bases from V and 4 bases from J, the junction contained 9 bases not matched to a gene. This CDR3 is CASSYASTGQGYGYTF. The CDR3 nucleotides read TGTGCCAGCAGTTACGCCTCAACCGGACAGGGCTATGGCTACACCTTC.

The rearrangement links TRBV28 to TRBJ1-1, with D possibly being TRBD1 (6 bases). V was shortened by 5 bases and J by 11 bases, with 21 bases between the two germline ends. Germline V CDR1 and CDR2: MDHEN, SYDVKM. The length of the CDR3 is 14 residues. CDR3 sequence: CASSSNREGWVAFF. The CDR3 DNA follows: TGTGCCAGCAGTAGTAACAGGGAGGGATGGGTCGCTTTCTTT.

CDR3 sequence: CATSDPTGTGDLNEQFF. The CDR3 nucleotides read TGTGCCACCAGTGATCCCACCGGGACAGGGGACCTCAATGAGCAGTTCTTC. The V call is TRBV24-1, the J call TRBJ2-1; 10 nucleotides align to TRBD1. Germline lookup yields CDR1 KGHDR and CDR2 SFDVKD. V lost 3 bases, J lost 6 bases, and 10 bases stayed unmatched. CDR3 length equals 17 residues.